Sequencing of this T cell receptor (beta chain) was carried out in a study of early T cells in non-severe SARS-CoV-2 infection. For the study at large: The input, bulk RNA from unsorted whole blood, was sequenced, and chains were unpaired. General study points: VDJdb-based annotation leaned toward anti-spike CD8 responses and missed private and CD4 specificities.

Individual cDNA molecules were tagged with unique molecular identifiers, the study reported. TCRdb ran MiXCR on the 5' RACE reads and lists one entry per CDR3 protein. This table holds roughly 32,000 distinct CDR3 sequences, 6.6% found once. This CDR3 is 15 amino acids long. V shed 1 base and J 2 bases; nucleotides not matched to a gene: 5. In germline, CDR1 is DFQATT, CDR2 SNEGSKA (reference sequence). This clonotype was seen ten or more times. The antigen is unknown. Sequenced: whole blood. The source of this sequence is an adult who was a healthcare worker with PCR-confirmed SARS-CoV-2 infection or an uninfected control (not recorded which). This chain links TRBV20-1 with TRBJ2-7; 10 positions agree with TRBD1. CDR3 residues: CSARVSDRGTYEQYF. The CDR3 region has the DNA TGCAGTGCTAGAGTGTCGGACAGGGGGACCTACGAGCAGTACTTC.